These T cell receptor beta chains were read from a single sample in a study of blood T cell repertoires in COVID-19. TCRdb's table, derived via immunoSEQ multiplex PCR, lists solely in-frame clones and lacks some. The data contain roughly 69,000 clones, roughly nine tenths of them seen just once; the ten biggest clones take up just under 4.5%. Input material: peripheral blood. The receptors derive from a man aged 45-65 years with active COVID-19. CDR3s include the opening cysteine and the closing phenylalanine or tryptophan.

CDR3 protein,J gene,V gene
CASSIGLAGPEQYF,TRBJ2-7,TRBV19
CASNFQGQETQYF,TRBJ2-5,TRBV7-9
CASSLVGGQGQPYEQYF,TRBJ2-7,TRBV4-1
CASSLRQGAGEQYF,TRBJ2-7,TRBV5-1
CASRDTRDTYEQYF,TRBJ2-7,TRBV6-5
CASSYVSNGGEEGYTQPQHF,TRBJ1-5,TRBV6-2/TRBV6-3
CASSQSHTGTYEQYF,TRBJ2-7,TRBV4-3
CASSSPQGKGANTEAFF,TRBJ1-1,TRBV7-8
CASSLGGRTEAFF,TRBJ1-1,TRBV5-4
CASSVDSSANYGYTF,TRBJ1-2,TRBV11-3
CASGPRVFESQYF,TRBJ2-5,TRBV11-2
CASSLEGGQQFF,TRBJ2-1,TRBV5-1
CASSRGQQETQYF,TRBJ2-5,TRBV7-2
CASSPRQGRMNTEAFF,TRBJ1-1,TRBV9
CASSYSSSAGSAEAFF,TRBJ1-1,TRBV6-2/TRBV6-3
CASSQDRRGGEQFF,TRBJ2-1,TRBV4-3
CASSYSQGQTQYF,TRBJ2-5,TRBV6-5
CASSSTSGGPNEQFF,TRBJ2-1,TRBV7-2
CASSLVAGGGEQYF,TRBJ2-7,TRBV5-1
CASSLSRGRQGTRNEQFF,TRBJ2-1,TRBV27
CASSPRTGGILNGYTF,TRBJ1-2,TRBV7-6
CASRPDIVTDTQYF,TRBJ2-3,TRBV2
CASSLLSGTPDYEQYF,TRBJ2-7,TRBV3-1/TRBV3-2
CASSLVSRERGTDTQYF,TRBJ2-3,TRBV5-4
CASSLASTSGHEQYF,TRBJ2-7,TRBV7-2